Below, 30 T cell receptor beta chains from the same sample are listed, as sequenced in a study of T cells in Graves' hyperthyroidism and ophthalmopathy (dated by TCRdb to between 2018 and 2021). Receptor amplification or capture employed multiplex PCR. The sequencer listed for this sample is Illumina HiSeq 2000. The TCR beta CDR3 regions were amplified from RNA transcripts. The TCR CDR3 was subjected to a first round of RT-PCR using the HTBI primer set and the Qiagen OneStep RT-PCR kit. The public reads were run again by TCRdb, first through fastp at Q25 and then through MiXCR, and only productive beta chains were kept. One record per CDR3 amino acid sequence lists the most common genes and DNA. For this sample there are fewer than 800,000 distinct CDR3 sequences; roughly 15% appear just once. The top ten clones comprise under 10% of the sample. Input material: blood. Receptors were obtained from a man between 18 and 35 years old with Graves' hyperthyroidism.

This clonotype was found a few times. The V and J genes are TRBV10-1 and TRBJ2-1, with 9 nucleotides matching TRBD2. This CDR3 region has 16 residues. V was pared by 2 bases and J by 7 bases, with 9 bases of the junction left unmatched. CDR1 is WNHNN, CDR2 SYGVQD, per germline (reference sequence). The CDR3 nucleotides are TGCGCCAGCAGTGAGGAAAGGGCGGGAGGGAGAAATGAGCAGTTCTTC. Amino acid sequence: CASSEERAGGRNEQFF.

This chain joins TRBV28 and TRBJ1-5, with D uncertain. This CDR3 contains 15 residues. Looked up from germline, CDR1 is MDHEN and CDR2 is SYDVKM. Trimming left V 4 bases short and J 0 bases short, with 10 bases between. The CDR3 region has the DNA TGTGCCAGCAGTTACGTATGGGTTAGCAATCAGCCCCAGCATTTT. Translating gives CASSYVWVSNQPQHF.

This clonotype showed up many times. The rearrangement joins TRBV2 to TRBJ2-7; maybe TRBD1 (6 bases). V gave up 6 bases and J gave up 4 bases, with 16 bases separating them. The CDR3 loop spans 14 amino acids. From germline, CDR1 is SNHLY and CDR2 FYNNEI. CDR3 bases: TGTGCCAGCAGGGACGGACAGCGGCGGTACGAGCAGTACTTC. Translated: CASRDGQRRYEQYF.

This clonotype showed up just a few times. V is TRBV27 and J is TRBJ2-3; 7 positions match TRBD1. This CDR3 has 14 amino acids. Germline trimming cut 7 bases from V and 14 bases from J; bases unmatched to any gene: 18. The germline V gene encodes CDR1 MNHEY and CDR2 SMNVEV (reference sequence). CDR3 sequence: CASISPLRGQRRYF. In nucleotides, the CDR3 is TGTGCCAGCATTTCCCCCCTAAGGGGGCAGCGGAGGTATTTT.

J is TRBJ2-7 and V is TRBV2; D is unclear. Trimming took 7 bases from V and 2 from J, leaving 6 bases between them. CDR1 is SNHLY, CDR2 FYNNEI, per germline. The CDR3 is 11 amino acids. DNA for the CDR3: TGTGCCAGCACGGTTACCTACGAGCAGTACTTC. Residues: CASTVTYEQYF.

Ten or more counts support this clonotype. The chain uses TRBV28 and TRBJ1-5; D uncertain. Trimming shortened V by 8 bases and J by 0 bases, and 14 bases separated the two germline ends. This CDR3 spans 15 amino acids. CDR1 is MDHEN and CDR2 is SYDVKM in the germline V gene. The CDR3 region is CASLMDGLSNQPQHF. CDR3 sequence (DNA): TGTGCCAGCTTAATGGACGGACTTAGCAATCAGCCCCAGCATTTT.

The rearrangement uses TRBV5-4 and TRBJ2-1; 7 positions agree with TRBD2. CDR3 length: 17 amino acids. Unmatched junction bases numbered 10, after V lost 4 bases and J lost 0 bases. Germline assignment: CDR1 SGHNT and CDR2 YYREEE (reference sequence). The CDR3, as DNA: TGTGCCAGCAGCCCTGGAGGACGCGGGAGCTCCTACAATGAGCAGTTCTTC. Translating it yields CASSPGGRGSSYNEQFF.

This clonotype was seen a handful of times. The chain joins TRBV9 to TRBJ2-3; the D gene is possibly TRBD1 (6 bases). In germline, CDR1 is SGDLS, CDR2 YYNGEE. Trimming removed 4 bases from V and 0 bases from J, with 18 bases in between. The CDR3 totals 17 residues. The CDR3 nucleotides read TGTGCCAGCAGCCCCCCATGGGGCCAGGGGAGCACAGATACGCAGTATTTT. As protein: CASSPPWGQGSTDTQYF.

This rearrangement joins TRBV7-2 to TRBJ2-3, with D tentatively TRBD1 (5 bases). With 5 bases removed from V and 4 bases from J, the gap between germline ends came to 16 bases. The CDR3 is 15 residues long. From germline, CDR1 is SGHTA and CDR2 FQGNSA. CDR3: CASSRSGSQADTQYF. As DNA, the CDR3 is TGTGCCAGCAGCCGTAGTGGTTCACAGGCAGATACGCAGTATTTT.

A few counts support this clonotype. The rearrangement joins TRBV7-3 to TRBJ2-3, with D unresolved. This CDR3 comprises 17 residues. Between the trimmed V and J ends, which lost 5 bases and 0 bases, there was a span of 18 bases. The germline V gene encodes CDR1 SGHTA and CDR2 FQGTGA. The CDR3 spells CASSPLPRSLSTDTQYF. The CDR3 region has the DNA TGTGCCAGCAGCCCACTTCCTAGAAGCCTTAGCACAGATACGCAGTATTTT.

This clonotype was recorded a few times. The gene calls are TRBV9 and TRBJ2-3; D unresolved. V gave up 3 bases and J gave up 8 bases, with 10 bases separating them. The CDR3 spans 12 residues. Germline CDR1 SGDLS, CDR2 YYNGEE. CDR3 sequence reads: CASSAYFGTQYF. The DNA of the CDR3 is TGTGCCAGCAGCGCCTACTTTGGTACGCAGTATTTT. The full variable domain, in which reference TRBV9 and TRBJ2-3 provide the parts outside the CDR3, is DSGVTQTPKHLITATGQRVTLRCSPRSGDLSVYWYQQSLDQGLQFLIQYYNGEERAKGNILERFSAQQFPDLHSELNLSSLELGDSALYFCASSAYFGTQYFGPGTRLTVL.

The J gene is TRBJ2-1, the V gene TRBV6-2 or TRBV6-3; a weak D match, TRBD2 (6 bases). V dropped 8 bases and J dropped 2 bases, with 16 bases sitting between them. The germline V gene has CDR1 MNHEY and CDR2 SVGEGT. The CDR3 is made up of 15 amino acids. The CDR3 DNA is TGTGCCAGCGGGAGCCGGGACTTTCCCTACAATGAGCAGTTCTTC. It yields the protein CASGSRDFPYNEQFF.

This clonotype was picked up one time. This chain connects TRBV19 to TRBJ1-5; no clear D gene. The germline gives CDR1 LNHDA, CDR2 SQIVND (reference sequence). There are 14 residues in the CDR3. The ends were cut back, 7 bases at V and 4 bases at J, with 14 bases in the middle. The CDR3 here is CASTEIPPNQPQHF. CDR3 nucleotides: TGTGCCAGTACTGAAATCCCCCCTAATCAGCCCCAGCATTTT.

The J gene is TRBJ2-1, the V gene TRBV24-1, with D possibly being TRBD1 or TRBD2 (5 bases each). The V end was cut by 6 bases, the J end by 7 bases, with 12 bases between. The CDR3 covers 13 residues. Germline V CDR1 and CDR2: KGHDR, SFDVKD. DNA for the CDR3: TGTGCCACCAGTCCAACGGGGCGGAATGAGCAGTTCTTC. The encoded protein is CATSPTGRNEQFF.

Many counts were recorded for this clonotype. This chain joins TRBV3-1 and TRBJ1-1; 7 positions match TRBD1. V shed 2 bases, J shed 6 bases, and the junction held 9 bases outside the gene matches. The CDR3 totals 15 residues. CDR1 and CDR2 from the germline V gene are LGHDT and YNNKEL (reference sequence). The CDR3 here is CASSQPLQGPPEAFF. In nucleotides, the CDR3 is TGTGCCAGCAGCCAACCTCTACAGGGGCCCCCTGAAGCTTTCTTT.

This chain links TRBV7-9 with TRBJ1-4; D perhaps matches TRBD1 (5 bases). V shed 7 bases and J shed 5 bases, with 14 bases lying between them. Germline CDR1 SEHNR, CDR2 FQNEAQ (reference sequence). The CDR3 extends over 14 amino acids. The CDR3 region has the DNA TGTGCCAGCACCGAGGACAACCTCAATGAAAAACTGTTTTTT. Its translation: CASTEDNLNEKLFF.

This chain connects TRBV19 to TRBJ2-7; unclear D gene. CDR1 and CDR2 from the germline V gene are LNHDA and SQIVND (reference sequence). CDR3 size: 13 residues. V was trimmed by 1 base and J by 4 bases, leaving 8 bases between them. Here the CDR3 DNA reads TGTGCCAGTAGTATAGGTTTAGGGTACGAGCAGTACTTC. Protein: CASSIGLGYEQYF.

This clonotype was seen many times. The chain employs TRBV18 and TRBJ2-5; 12 nucleotides agree with TRBD2. Trimming cost V 3 bases and J 5 bases; bases outside gene matches: 13. Germline values: CDR1 KGHSH, CDR2 LQKENI. The CDR3 extends over 18 amino acids. Written as DNA, the CDR3 is TGTGCCAGCTCACCCTATGTCCTCGGACTAGCGGGAAAGGAGACCCAGTACTTC. It is translated as CASSPYVLGLAGKETQYF.

In this sample, this clonotype turned up a few times. This sequence joins TRBV28 and TRBJ2-1, with TRBD1 identical over 7 bases. J was trimmed by 8 bases and V by 2 bases; bases with no gene match: 9. The CDR3 loop spans 15 amino acids. Germline CDR1 and CDR2: MDHEN and SYDVKM. CDR3 amino acids: CASSLGPGGGDEQFF. In nucleotides, the CDR3 is TGTGCCAGCAGTTTAGGGCCAGGGGGTGGAGATGAGCAGTTCTTC.

This clonotype showed up many times. The V gene is TRBV27, the J gene TRBJ2-7; possibly TRBD2 for D (6 bases). The CDR3 contains 12 residues. V was clipped by 6 bases and J by 6 bases, with 12 bases between them. From germline, CDR1 is MNHEY and CDR2 SMNVEV (reference sequence). The CDR3 bases are TGTGCCAGCAGGACGACTAGGGGCGAGCAGTACTTC. This gives the protein CASRTTRGEQYF.

There are many counts of this clonotype. The chain has TRBV28 and TRBJ1-6; 7 nucleotides align to TRBD1. Germline V gives CDR1 MDHEN, CDR2 SYDVKM. Germline trimming cut 7 bases from V and 0 bases from J; bases unmatched to any gene: 6. CDR3 length: 16 residues. DNA of the CDR3: TGTGCCAGCACCTCACAGGGGAGCTCCTATAATTCACCCCTCCACTTT. Its protein product is CASTSQGSSYNSPLHF.

This clonotype was seen ten or more times. The gene calls are TRBV5-1 and TRBJ2-1, with D unclear. V lost 4 bases to trimming and J lost 4 bases, with 9 bases between them. The CDR3 is 13 residues long. Per the germline V gene, CDR1 is SGHRS and CDR2 is YFSETQ. CDR3 in DNA: TGCGCCAGCAGCCCGGAACCTTACAATGAGCAGTTCTTC. As protein: CASSPEPYNEQFF.

The J gene is TRBJ2-5, the V gene TRBV18; D might be TRBD2 (6 bases). The CDR3 is made up of 14 amino acids. Germline loops: CDR1 KGHSH, CDR2 LQKENI. Deletions cut 3 bases from V and 5 bases from J, with 13 bases between. CDR3 amino acids: CASSPTSGVETQYF. CDR3 DNA: TGTGCCAGCTCACCTACCTCGGGAGTCGAGACCCAGTACTTC.

This clonotype was counted many times. The CDR3: CASSVGTDNEQFF. In DNA form, the CDR3 reads TGCGCCAGCAGCGTTGGGACAGACAATGAGCAGTTCTTC. The rearrangement links TRBV5-1 to TRBJ2-1, with 7 bases identical to TRBD1. J gave up 5 bases and V 4 bases, and 3 bases lay outside the gene matches. Per germline, CDR1 SGHRS and CDR2 YFSETQ. This CDR3 has 13 residues.

The chain is built from TRBV28 and TRBJ2-1, with 14 nucleotides matching TRBD2. The CDR3 is 16 residues long. Germline V lookup: CDR1 MDHEN, CDR2 SYDVKM. V lost 7 bases, J lost 9 bases, and 11 bases stayed unmatched. This chain's CDR3 is CASKPGTSGSIGEQFF. CDR3 in DNA: TGTGCCAGCAAGCCCGGGACTAGCGGGAGTATCGGTGAGCAGTTCTTC.

The V call is TRBV10-3, the J call TRBJ1-3; a possible D gene is TRBD1 (6 bases). Germline V gives CDR1 ENHRY, CDR2 SYGVKD. Trimming cost V 6 bases and J 2 bases, with 14 bases left between them. CDR3 length: 15 residues. CDR3 loop: CAIRNLQGPGNTIYF. Written as DNA, the CDR3 is TGTGCCATCAGAAACTTACAGGGCCCTGGAAACACCATATATTTT.

In its sample, this clonotype was seen once. A read error may be the cause here, since a much bigger clone is one base away. The final CDR3 position lacks the conserved phenylalanine or tryptophan, pointing to a likely read error. The rearrangement links TRBV2 to TRBJ1-5, with D tentatively TRBD1 (6 bases). CDR1 SNHLY and CDR2 FYNNEI come from the germline V gene. Trimming cost V 7 bases and J 2 bases, with 15 bases left between them. This CDR3 spans 15 amino acids. As DNA, the CDR3 is TGTGCCAGCACCAAATCTGGGGGCGGCAATCAGCCCCAGCATCTT. Protein: CASTKSGGGNQPQHL.

This clonotype was seen many times. This chain links TRBV28 with TRBJ2-5; D tentatively reads TRBD1 or TRBD2 (6 bases each). V was pared by 2 bases and J by 1 base, with 14 bases between. This CDR3 has 16 residues. Germline loops: CDR1 MDHEN, CDR2 SYDVKM. CDR3 region: CASSLVGGMAQETQYF. The CDR3, as DNA: TGTGCCAGCAGTTTAGTAGGGGGGATGGCCCAAGAGACCCAGTACTTC.

The table lists this clonotype with a few counts. The gene calls are TRBV15 and TRBJ1-2; possible D gene TRBD1, 5 bases. Looked up from germline, CDR1 is LNHNV and CDR2 is YYDKDF (reference sequence). Trimming removed 1 base from V and 8 bases from J, with 11 bases in between. This CDR3 contains 13 residues. For the CDR3, the DNA is TGTGCCACCAGCAGAGGGGGGACCCTGGGCTACACCTTC. Amino acids: CATSRGGTLGYTF.

The chain is built from TRBV7-2 and TRBJ2-1; 8 bases line up with TRBD2. This CDR3 contains 16 residues. J gave up 9 bases and V 1 base, and 11 bases lay outside the gene matches. The germline gives CDR1 SGHTA, CDR2 FQGNSA. The chain's CDR3 is CASSLGPGGAAGEQFF. The CDR3 DNA is TGTGCCAGCAGCTTAGGCCCCGGGGGGGCCGCCGGTGAGCAGTTCTTC. The full variable domain, rest sourced from reference TRBV7-2 and TRBJ2-1, is GAGVSQSPSNKVTEKGKDVELRCDPISGHTALYWYRQSLGQGLEFLIYFQGNSAPDKSGLPSDRFSAERTGGSVSTLTIQRTQQEDSAVYLCASSLGPGGAAGEQFFGPGTRLTVL.